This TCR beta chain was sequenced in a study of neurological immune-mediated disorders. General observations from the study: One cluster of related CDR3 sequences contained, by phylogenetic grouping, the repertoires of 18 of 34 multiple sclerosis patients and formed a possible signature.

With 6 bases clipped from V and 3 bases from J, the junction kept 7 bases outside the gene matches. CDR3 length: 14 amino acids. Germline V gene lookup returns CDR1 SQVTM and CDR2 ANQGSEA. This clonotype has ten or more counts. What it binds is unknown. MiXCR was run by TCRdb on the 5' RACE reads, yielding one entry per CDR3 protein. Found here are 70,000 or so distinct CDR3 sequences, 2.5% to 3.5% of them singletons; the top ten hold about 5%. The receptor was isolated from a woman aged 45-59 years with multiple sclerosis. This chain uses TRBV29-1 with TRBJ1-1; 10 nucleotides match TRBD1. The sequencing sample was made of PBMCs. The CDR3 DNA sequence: TGCAGCGTCTATGGACAGGGGGGTGACACTGAAGCTTTCTTT. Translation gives CSVYGQGGDTEAFF.